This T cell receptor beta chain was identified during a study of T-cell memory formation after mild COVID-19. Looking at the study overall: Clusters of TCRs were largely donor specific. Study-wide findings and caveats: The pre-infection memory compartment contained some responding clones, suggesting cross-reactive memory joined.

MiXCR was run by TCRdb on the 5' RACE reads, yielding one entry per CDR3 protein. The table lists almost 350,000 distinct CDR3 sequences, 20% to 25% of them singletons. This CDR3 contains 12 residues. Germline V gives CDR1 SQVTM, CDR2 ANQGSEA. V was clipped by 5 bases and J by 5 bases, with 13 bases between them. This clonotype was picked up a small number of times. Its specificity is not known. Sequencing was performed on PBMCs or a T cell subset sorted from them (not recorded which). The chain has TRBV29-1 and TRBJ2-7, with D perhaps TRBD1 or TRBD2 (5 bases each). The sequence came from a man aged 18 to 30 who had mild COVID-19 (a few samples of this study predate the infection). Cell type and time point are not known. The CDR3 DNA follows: TGCAGCGTTAGGGTTGGGGGTAACGAGCAGTACGTC. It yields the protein CSVRVGGNEQYV.